Described below is a single T cell receptor (beta chain) sequence and its context. This CDR3 is built from 15 residues. Germline loops: CDR1 SNHLY, CDR2 FYNNEI. With V trimmed by 3 bases and J by 6 bases, 7 bases remained unmatched. Excluded were patients having autoimmune disease history or systemic immunosuppression. Data came from immunoSEQ multiplex PCR; TCRdb stores just in-frame clones and leaves some out. The table shows fewer than 70,000 clones, with roughly 85% occurring only once. This entry comes from a study of OX40 agonist ivuxolimab in advanced cancers. At the level of the study: Treatment of patients was with ivuxolimab, an agonistic anti-OX40 (CD134) antibody.

The specimen was CD4+ or CD8+ T cells sorted from blood, collected in a trial of the OX40 agonist ivuxolimab. This chain connects TRBV2 to TRBJ2-3, with 9 bases matching TRBD2. The origin of this receptor is an adult with an advanced solid tumor such as melanoma, head and neck, liver or kidney cancer. The CDR3 DNA reads as TGTGCCAGCAGTGATGGCGGGGGGGCTGGGGATACGCAGTATTTT. Residues: CASSDGGGAGDTQYF.